The 13 T cell receptor beta chains below come from one sample, sequenced in a study of Graves' ophthalmopathy and Graves' hyperthyroidism. Scientists amplified the TCR beta CDR3 regions from RNA transcripts. The workflow started with a first-round RT-PCR run with HTBI primers and then moved on to a second-round multiplex PCR. TCRdb re-derived calls from the multiplex PCR reads in MiXCR, one entry per CDR3 protein. Found here are around 1,200,000 distinct CDR3 sequences, about 35% of them singletons; the top ten hold 11%. Input material: peripheral blood or thyroid tissue (not recorded which). The origin of the receptors is an adult man with Graves' hyperthyroidism.

V and J are TRBV20-1 and TRBJ1-6; the match to TRBD1 covers 8 bases. The V segment lost 4 bases and the J segment 1 base; nucleotides outside the gene matches: 6. Germline V CDR1 and CDR2: DFQATT, SNEGSKA (reference sequence). This CDR3 region has 16 residues. CDR3 in amino acids: CSAISRGLSYNSPLHF. In nucleotides, the CDR3 is TGCAGTGCTATAAGCAGGGGGCTGTCCTATAATTCACCCCTCCACTTT.

This clonotype showed up many times. The chain combines TRBV29-1 with TRBJ2-7; 10 bases are shared with TRBD2. The germline CDR1 and CDR2 sequences are SQVTM and ANQGSEA. CDR3 length: 13 amino acids. V trimming: 4 bases; J trimming: 5 bases; junction bases outside the gene matches: 5. The CDR3 nucleotides read TGCAGCGTTGGGGGACTAGCGTTGGACGAGCAGTACTTC. This sequence encodes CSVGGLALDEQYF.

The chain recombines TRBV27 with TRBJ2-7, with 10 bases fitting TRBD1. V dropped 4 bases and J dropped 2; count of bases not matched to a gene: 11. This CDR3 has 17 residues. Germline loops: CDR1 MNHEY, CDR2 SMNVEV (reference sequence). This CDR3 is CASSWGPPGQGTYEQYF. The CDR3 bases are TGTGCCAGCAGTTGGGGACCACCGGGACAGGGGACCTACGAGCAGTACTTC.

The V call is TRBV30, the J call TRBJ2-7, with D unresolved. The CDR3 totals 11 residues. Germline V lookup: CDR1 GTSNPN, CDR2 SVGIG (reference sequence). The V end lost 3 bases, the J end lost 7 bases, and 10 bases lay between the germline ends. This CDR3 is CAWSLGWEQYF. CDR3 nucleotide sequence: TGTGCCTGGAGCCTTGGGTGGGAGCAGTACTTC.

This clonotype has ten or more counts. The chain carries TRBV7-2 and TRBJ2-7, with TRBD1 matching 9 bases. The junction had 2 bases not matched to a gene; V was cut back by 5 bases and J by 3 bases. CDR3 length equals 13 residues. From germline, CDR1 is SGHTA and CDR2 FQGNSA. CDR3 DNA sequence: TGTGCCAGCAGCGGACAGGGGCTCTACGAGCAGTACTTC. Amino acid sequence: CASSGQGLYEQYF.

V and J are TRBV7-9 and TRBJ2-7, with D hard to call. Germline CDR1 and CDR2: SEHNR and FQNEAQ (reference sequence). This CDR3 is built from 13 residues. V dropped 4 bases and J dropped 2 bases, with 9 bases sitting between them. The CDR3 DNA reads as TGTGCCAGCAGCTCTACAAGAGCCTACGAGCAGTACTTC. It translates to CASSSTRAYEQYF.

Remarks on this clonotype: A read error may produce the germline difference seen at one junction end. The chain couples TRBV10-2 to TRBJ2-7, with 11 bases fitting TRBD1. The CDR3 consists of 16 residues. Germline V gene data show CDR1 as WSHSY and CDR2 as SAAADI. CDR3 sequence (DNA): TGTGCCAGCAGCCCCGCTCCGGGACAGGGGGGCTACGAGCAGTACTTC. Its protein is CASSPAPGQGGYEQYF.

This clonotype was seen only once. The chain recombines TRBV19 with TRBJ2-3; D gene unclear. The CDR3 totals 12 residues. Germline V CDR1 and CDR2: LNHDA, SQIVND (reference sequence). Trimming pared 7 bases from V and 6 bases from J, leaving 11 bases between. The CDR3 loop reads CASKASSDTQYF. The CDR3 DNA follows: TGTGCCAGTAAGGCTAGTTCCGATACGCAGTATTTT. Using reference TRBV19 and TRBJ2-3 for the parts outside the CDR3, the full variable domain is DGGITQSPKYLFRKEGQNVTLSCEQNLNHDAMYWYRQDPGQGLRLIYYSQIVNDFQKGDIAEGYSVSREKKESFPLTVTSAQKNPTAFYLCASKASSDTQYFGPGTRLTVL.

CDR3 region: CASRMEEYVAEAFF. DNA for the CDR3: TGTGCCAGCAGAATGGAGGAATACGTGGCTGAAGCTTTCTTT. V usage is TRBV28 and J usage is TRBJ1-1; D gene ambiguous. Germline CDR1 reads MDHEN; CDR2 reads SYDVKM. The CDR3 loop spans 14 amino acids. V was cut by 6 bases and J by 6 bases, with 17 bases left in between.

The chain couples TRBV9 to TRBJ2-2, with 12 bases aligning to TRBD1. V shed 3 bases, J shed 5 bases, and the junction held 11 bases outside the gene matches. CDR1 and CDR2 (germline): SGDLS, YYNGEE. The CDR3 loop spans 18 amino acids. The CDR3 bases are TGTGCCAGCAGCGCCACCGGGACAGGGGGCCGGAGGACCGGGGAGCTGTTTTTT. Translated: CASSATGTGGRRTGELFF.

This clonotype was recorded at least ten times. The chain employs TRBV4-2 and TRBJ2-2; weak D call: TRBD1 (5 bases). CDR1 is LGHNA and CDR2 is YNFKEQ in the germline V gene. The V and J ends lost 7 bases and 1 base respectively, with 7 bases between them. This CDR3 region has 13 residues. The CDR3 reads CASTQGNTGELFF. The CDR3 nucleotides are TGTGCCAGCACCCAGGGGAACACCGGGGAGCTGTTTTTT.

The V and J genes are TRBV7-6 and TRBJ2-5; TRBD1 matches 8 bases. The J call is doubtful: the DNA matches TRBJ2-4 better. The CDR3 is made up of 13 amino acids. CDR1 is SGHVS and CDR2 is FNYEAQ in the germline V gene. The CDR3 DNA is TGTGCCAGCAGCTTATTACAGGGGGGCATTCAGTACTTC. The encoded protein is CASSLLQGGIQYF.

This chain uses TRBV7-2 with TRBJ2-2; TRBD1 aligns across 7 bases. Germline trimming cut 8 bases from V and 9 bases from J; bases unmatched to any gene: 9. CDR1 is SGHTA and CDR2 is FQGNSA in the germline V gene. The length of the CDR3 is 13 residues. CDR3 protein: CASAGTAGWELFF. The CDR3 DNA is TGTGCCAGCGCTGGGACAGCAGGTTGGGAGCTGTTTTTT. Based on the CDR3 plus reference TRBV7-2 and TRBJ2-2, the full variable domain is GAGVSQSPSNKVTEKGKDVELRCDPISGHTALYWYRQSLGQGLEFLIYFQGNSAPDKSGLPSDRFSAERTGGSVSTLTIQRTQQEDSAVYLCASAGTAGWELFFGEGSRLTVL.